Shown below are 27 T cell receptor beta chains from a single sample sequenced in a study of Graves' ophthalmopathy and Graves' hyperthyroidism. RNA transcripts served as template for amplifying TCR beta CDR3 sequences. Second-round multiplex PCR followed a first-round RT-PCR using HTBI primers. TCRdb processed the multiplex PCR reads anew with MiXCR; each CDR3 protein has one entry. The repertoire has about 700,000 distinct CDR3 sequences, under 50% of them found once; the top ten carry over 2.5%. The sample comprised peripheral blood. Source of these receptors: an adult man with Graves' ophthalmopathy.

This clonotype was found many times. The rearrangement joins TRBV10-3 to TRBJ2-2, with TRBD2 matching 10 bases. The CDR3 runs to 17 residues. From germline, CDR1 is ENHRY and CDR2 SYGVKD. Losses at the gene ends were 4 bases for V and 4 bases for J; bases not matched to a gene: 9. CDR3 sequence (DNA): TGTGCCATCAGTGCCAGCGGGAGGGCCCTTGGCACCGGGGAGCTGTTTTTT. This sequence encodes CAISASGRALGTGELFF.

This clonotype came up many times. The V and J genes are TRBV19 and TRBJ1-5; D unclear. Looked up from germline, CDR1 is LNHDA and CDR2 is SQIVND (reference sequence). Trimming removed 11 bases at V and 6 bases at J, with 23 bases between. This CDR3 has 15 amino acids. The CDR3, as DNA: TGTGCCGCCTCGGTCGGCGAGCCACGCTTTCAGCCCCAGCATTTT. Its protein product is CAASVGEPRFQPQHF.

The J gene is TRBJ1-5, the V gene TRBV7-9; D not resolved. Germline assignment: CDR1 SEHNR and CDR2 FQNEAQ (reference sequence). The V end lost 3 bases, the J end lost 11 bases, and 17 bases lay between the germline ends. This CDR3 spans 14 amino acids. The CDR3 DNA is TGTGCCAGCAGCTTGCAAGTAGCGGAGGAGACCCAGCATTTT. Translating it yields CASSLQVAEETQHF.

In its sample, this clonotype was seen many times. The chain has TRBV29-1 and TRBJ1-2, with D unclear. Germline CDR1 is SQVTM and CDR2 is ANQGSEA. V lost 3 bases, J lost 1 base, and 6 bases lay in between. The CDR3 totals 12 residues. The DNA of the CDR3 is TGCAGCGTTGACAGTTTTAACTATGGCTACACCTTC. Its protein product is CSVDSFNYGYTF.

A few counts support this clonotype. The V and J genes are TRBV25-1 and TRBJ1-2, with no clear D. The CDR3 is made up of 19 amino acids. Germline CDR1 is MGHDK and CDR2 is SYGVNS. With 5 bases removed from V and 0 bases from J, the gap between germline ends came to 25 bases. CDR3 nucleotides: TGTGCCAGCAGTTACTCGTTGGGGTTTGGTGGAGAAGCTAACTATGGCTACACCTTC. Protein: CASSYSLGFGGEANYGYTF.

In this sample, this clonotype turned up a few times. V is TRBV30 and J is TRBJ1-2; D unresolved. In germline, CDR1 is GTSNPN, CDR2 SVGIG (reference sequence). Trimming removed 8 bases at V and 0 bases at J, with 16 bases between. CDR3 size: 14 residues. The CDR3 reads CAGITDPSNYGYTF. The CDR3 bases are TGTGCCGGAATAACGGATCCCTCTAACTATGGCTACACCTTC.

This clonotype was observed a few times. This chain connects TRBV5-1 to TRBJ1-4, with 7 bases aligning to TRBD1. Germline assignment: CDR1 SGHRS and CDR2 YFSETQ. V dropped 4 bases and J dropped 8; count of bases not matched to a gene: 8. CDR3 length equals 14 residues. The CDR3 nucleotides are TGCGCCAGCAGCCAGAAGGACAGGAGGGAAAAACTGTTTTTT. Protein: CASSQKDRREKLFF.

The genes are TRBV2 and TRBJ1-2; 11 nucleotides match TRBD1. This CDR3 is built from 14 residues. J was trimmed by 7 bases and V by 5 bases; bases with no gene match: 6. Germline V gene lookup returns CDR1 SNHLY and CDR2 FYNNEI. Here the CDR3 DNA reads TGTGCCAGCAGTTACCGGGACAGGGGGTCTGGCTACACCTTC. This sequence encodes CASSYRDRGSGYTF.

This chain joins TRBV7-2 and TRBJ2-2; 8 nucleotides agree with TRBD2. V was pared by 5 bases and J by 1 base, with 18 bases of the junction left unmatched. The CDR3 has 20 amino acids. Germline lookup yields CDR1 SGHTA and CDR2 FQGNSA. This CDR3 reads CASSPWGGRSGGQNTGELFF. As DNA, the CDR3 is TGTGCCAGCAGCCCCTGGGGGGGGAGGAGCGGGGGACAGAACACCGGGGAGCTGTTTTTT.

This clonotype was picked up a small number of times. V usage is TRBV5-8 and J usage is TRBJ2-7; 7 nucleotides align to TRBD2. From germline, CDR1 is SGHTS and CDR2 YDEGEE. V lost 2 bases to trimming and J lost 2 bases; unmatched junction nucleotides: 7. The CDR3 is made up of 15 amino acids. The CDR3 reads CASSFRDGGTYEQYF. CDR3 bases: TGTGCCAGCAGCTTCCGGGACGGGGGGACCTACGAGCAGTACTTC.

With respect to this clonotype: This may arise from a read error, as a much more abundant clone is one base away. V gene TRBV5-1 combines with J gene TRBJ2-7, with D possibly being TRBD1 or TRBD2 (5 bases each). This CDR3 region has 14 residues. Germline CDR1 reads SGHRS; CDR2 reads YFSETQ. V was pared by 3 bases and J by 7 bases, with 17 bases between. The CDR3 DNA reads TGCGCCAGCAGCTCGGCAGGGACCTCTGATGAGCAGTACTTC. Protein sequence: CASSSAGTSDEQYF.

With regard to this clonotype: This may arise from a read error, as a much more abundant clone is one base away. This chain uses TRBV10-3 with TRBJ2-7; D gene uncertain. Trimming took 5 bases from V and 3 from J, leaving 11 bases between them. The CDR3 has 13 residues. Germline CDR1 reads ENHRY; CDR2 reads SYGVKD. In nucleotides, the CDR3 is TGTGCCATCAGTTACTCTCCCGACTACGAGCAGTACTTC. It translates to CAISYSPDYEQYF.

V and J are TRBV5-4 and TRBJ1-2; D may be TRBD1 (5 bases). The CDR3 has 14 amino acids. Trimming pared 1 base from V and 10 bases from J, leaving 17 bases between. Per the germline V gene, CDR1 is SGHNT and CDR2 is YYREEE (reference sequence). For the CDR3, the DNA is TGTGCCAGCAGCTTGCGTGACAGCGCCCGACTCTACACCTTC. It specifies CASSLRDSARLYTF.

CDR3 nucleotides: TGTGCCAGCAGCCCCACCGTCGACGAGCAGTACTTC. This sequence encodes CASSPTVDEQYF. The V and J genes are TRBV16 and TRBJ2-7; unclear D gene. Germline loops: CDR1 KGHSY, CDR2 FQNENV. Trimming shortened V by 4 bases and J by 5 bases, and 9 bases separated the two germline ends. This CDR3 contains 12 residues.

This clonotype was counted a few times. This chain links TRBV6-5 with TRBJ2-7; D remains unclear. V was trimmed by 0 bases and J by 1 base, leaving 10 bases between them. There are 15 residues in the CDR3. Per germline, CDR1 MNHEY and CDR2 SVGAGI. CDR3 loop: CASSYSASSSYEQYF. CDR3 sequence (DNA): TGTGCCAGCAGTTACTCAGCCTCCTCGTCCTACGAGCAGTACTTC.

The J gene is TRBJ2-6, the V gene TRBV29-1; D uncertain. The CDR3 spans 12 residues. Germline V gives CDR1 SQVTM, CDR2 ANQGSEA. The CDR3 here is CSLFLGANVLTF. The CDR3 DNA sequence: TGCAGTTTATTCCTTGGGGCCAACGTCCTGACTTTC.

This clonotype was seen ten or more times. The chain uses TRBV7-8 and TRBJ1-1; maybe TRBD1 (6 bases). Trimming stripped 6 bases from V and 4 bases from J, with 12 bases between. Germline CDR1 and CDR2: SGHVS and FQNEAQ. This CDR3 is 13 amino acids long. DNA of the CDR3: TGTGCCAGCAGAGCAGGGGTGAGCACTGAAGCTTTCTTT. Translation gives CASRAGVSTEAFF. Complete variable domain (other parts from reference TRBV7-8 and TRBJ1-1): GAGVSQSPRYKVAKRGQDVALRCDPISGHVSLFWYQQALGQGPEFLTYFQNEAQLDKSGLPSDRFFAERPEGSVSTLKIQRTQQEDSAVYLCASRAGVSTEAFFGQGTRLTVV.

As for this clonotype: This may come from a read error, since a much larger clone is one base off. The chain employs TRBV7-9 and TRBJ2-7; possibly TRBD1 for D (6 bases). Germline V gene lookup returns CDR1 SEHNR and CDR2 FQNEAQ (reference sequence). Trimming took 5 bases from V and 2 from J, leaving 13 bases between them. The CDR3 length is 14 residues. The CDR3 is CASSPWDNTYEQYF. The DNA of the CDR3 is TGTGCCAGCAGCCCTTGGGACAATACCTACGAGCAGTACTTC.

This clonotype was recorded many times. V usage is TRBV7-9 and J usage is TRBJ2-5; TRBD2 matches at 10 bases. The CDR3 runs 17 residues. After removal of 0 bases from V and 1 base from J, the junction contained 5 bases not matched to a gene. Germline V lookup: CDR1 SEHNR, CDR2 FQNEAQ (reference sequence). The CDR3: CASSLAETSGVQETQYF. The CDR3 nucleotides read TGTGCCAGCAGCTTAGCTGAAACTAGCGGGGTCCAAGAGACCCAGTACTTC.

This clonotype was counted ten times or more. The chain couples TRBV29-1 to TRBJ1-1; 7 bases fit TRBD1. This CDR3 has 14 residues. Trimming cost V 6 bases and J 2 bases; bases outside gene matches: 9. CDR1 is SQVTM and CDR2 is ANQGSEA in the germline V gene. CDR3 region: CSVHQGELNTEAFF. The CDR3 region has the DNA TGCAGCGTGCACCAGGGGGAGTTAAACACTGAAGCTTTCTTT.

The table lists this clonotype with many counts. The J gene is TRBJ2-7, the V gene TRBV20-1, with TRBD1 as a possible D gene (6 bases). There are 14 residues in the CDR3. Germline CDR1 and CDR2: DFQATT and SNEGSKA (reference sequence). Trimming took 5 bases from V and 2 from J, leaving 16 bases between them. CDR3 in DNA: TGCAGTGCTGCCCGACAGGAGCAAACCTACGAGCAGTACTTC. Its protein is CSAARQEQTYEQYF.

Only a few counts were recorded for this clonotype. The junction departs from the called germline gene at one end, perhaps through a read error. This chain joins TRBV10-3 and TRBJ1-5; the D gene is possibly TRBD1 (5 bases). This CDR3 spans 14 amino acids. CDR1 is ENHRY, CDR2 SYGVKD, per germline. Here the CDR3 reads CASSYSRGAQPQHF. The CDR3 bases are TGTGCCAGCAGTTACTCGAGAGGGGCTCAGCCCCAGCATTTT.

This clonotype was seen ten or more times. The J gene is TRBJ1-3, the V gene TRBV10-3; D is ambiguous. The germline V and J ends were trimmed by 6 bases and 0 bases, with 12 bases remaining between them. The CDR3 is 15 amino acids. CDR1 is ENHRY and CDR2 is SYGVKD in the germline V gene. The CDR3 DNA reads as TGTGCCATCAGCGAGCCGCTCCCCTCTGGAAACACCATATATTTT. Its translation: CAISEPLPSGNTIYF.

The chain couples TRBV24-1 to TRBJ1-2, with 7 positions matching TRBD1. Looked up from germline, CDR1 is KGHDR and CDR2 is SFDVKD. The CDR3 loop spans 15 amino acids. V shed 4 bases and J 7 bases; nucleotides not matched to a gene: 11. This chain's CDR3 is CATSDRTGVIGGYTF. The CDR3 DNA sequence: TGTGCCACCAGTGACCGTACAGGGGTTATTGGTGGCTACACCTTC.

V gene TRBV10-3 combines with J gene TRBJ2-1; 11 bases are a match to TRBD2. The trim removed 0 bases at V and 15 bases at J, leaving 13 bases unmatched. CDR1 is ENHRY and CDR2 is SYGVKD in the germline V gene. This CDR3 spans 16 amino acids. CDR3 bases: TGTGCCATCAGTGAGTCCGGACTAGCGGGCGGACTCCTTGGGTTCTTC. Its translation is CAISESGLAGGLLGFF.

The chain has TRBV19 and TRBJ1-1, with D perhaps matching TRBD1 (5 bases). The CDR3 has 13 amino acids. Germline V gene data show CDR1 as LNHDA and CDR2 as SQIVND (reference sequence). V was clipped by 5 bases and J by 4 bases, with 11 bases between them. The CDR3 sequence: CASSVQVGTEAFF. DNA of the CDR3: TGTGCCAGTAGTGTACAGGTGGGCACTGAAGCTTTCTTT.

This clonotype was observed many times. This chain links TRBV6-5 with TRBJ2-7, with 7 bases identical to TRBD1. From germline, CDR1 is MNHEY and CDR2 SVGAGI. V shed 5 bases, J shed 3 bases, and the junction held 4 bases outside the gene matches. CDR3 length equals 13 residues. The CDR3 DNA sequence: TGTGCCAGCAGTGCCCGACAGGGCTACGAGCAGTACTTC. Its protein product is CASSARQGYEQYF.